This TCR beta chain was found in a study of blood T cell repertoires in COVID-19. The CDR3 has 14 amino acids. Germline V CDR1 and CDR2: SGHNT, YYREEE (reference sequence). With V trimmed by 3 bases and J by 1 base, 2 bases remained unmatched. The repertoire was sequenced with immunoSEQ multiplex PCR; TCRdb's copy has only in-frame clones and lacks some. This table has tens of thousands of clones, approximately 85% appearing once. The clonotype was recovered from a human donor in a cohort sampled during active COVID-19. The sample was peripheral blood. The chain recombines TRBV5-4 with TRBJ2-3, with 7 bases that match TRBD1. The DNA for the CDR3 is TGTGCCAGCAGCTCAGGACAGGGCACAGATACGCAGTATTTT. It encodes CASSSGQGTDTQYF. The full variable domain, its missing parts supplied by reference TRBV5-4 and TRBJ2-3, is ETGVTQSPTHLIKTRGQQVTLRCSSQSGHNTVSWYQQALGQGPQFIFQYYREEENGRGNFPPRFSGLQFPNYSSELNVNALELDDSALYLCASSSGQGTDTQYFGPGTRLTVL.